The 26 T cell receptor beta chains presented below share a single source sample, sequenced in a study of metastatic and nonmetastatic thyroid tumors. All patients were treatment-naive before thyroid surgery. TCRdb used MiXCR to call clones anew from the PCR reads. The sample has 30,000 to 45,000 clones, 15% to 20% seen once. The sequenced material came from blood. These receptors were obtained from a female donor with papillary thyroid cancer or a benign thyroid nodule (not recorded which). Some clones in this sample may be carry-over from other donors' samples.

The chain carries TRBV6-2 or TRBV6-3 and TRBJ1-6; no clear D. V dropped 2 bases and J dropped 7 bases, with 12 bases sitting between them. This CDR3 is 15 amino acids long. Germline V gene lookup returns CDR1 MNHEY and CDR2 SVGEGT. The CDR3 nucleotides are TGTGCCAGCAGTTACGACGTGGGCTCAAATTCACCCCTCCACTTT. Amino acids: CASSYDVGSNSPLHF.

The table lists this clone with many counts. A much larger clone differs by one base, so this may be a read error. The chain uses TRBV11-2 and TRBJ2-7; 8 bases align to TRBD1. The CDR3 runs to 15 residues. Germline CDR1 reads SGHAT; CDR2 reads FQNNGV. CDR3 bases: TGTGCCATCAGCTTCGGGCGCAGGGGGCGTGGTGAGCAGTACTTC. Its protein product is CAISFGRRGRGEQYF.

This clone was seen many times. The chain carries TRBV9 and TRBJ2-3; D unclear. The V gene lost 0 bases and the J gene lost 4 bases, with 6 bases spanning the gap. CDR3 length: 13 residues. Germline-derived CDR1 and CDR2 are SGDLS and YYNGEE. The CDR3 is CASSVGLPDTQYF. DNA of the CDR3: TGTGCCAGCAGCGTAGGCTTGCCAGATACGCAGTATTTT. Full variable domain (remainder filled in from reference TRBV9 and TRBJ2-3): DSGVTQTPKHLITATGQRVTLRCSPRSGDLSVYWYQQSLDQGLQFLIQYYNGEERAKGNILERFSAQQFPDLHSELNLSSLELGDSALYFCASSVGLPDTQYFGPGTRLTVL.

Details on this clone: With a much larger clone just one base away, this may be a read error. No conserved phenylalanine or tryptophan ends this CDR3, so it is likely a read error. This same CDR3 is encoded by further DNA sequences in the sample. The V gene is TRBV7-2, the J gene TRBJ1-6; TRBD1 aligns across 7 bases. There are 14 residues in the CDR3. In germline, CDR1 is SGHTA, CDR2 FQGNSA. The CDR3 protein is CASSLWDSISPLHL. Here the CDR3 DNA reads TGCGCCAGCAGCTTATGGGACAGTATTTCACCCCTCCACCTT.

Ten or more counts support this clone. This chain joins TRBV27 and TRBJ1-2; D is undetermined. Trimming left V 5 bases short and J 2 bases short, with 12 bases between. Germline V lookup: CDR1 MNHEY, CDR2 SMNVEV (reference sequence). The CDR3 runs 14 residues. The CDR3: CASSTLPTNYGYTF. The CDR3 nucleotides read TGTGCCAGCAGTACGCTCCCAACGAACTATGGCTACACCTTC.

About this clone: The identical CDR3 is also encoded by other nucleotide sequences in the sample. The chain combines TRBV20-1 with TRBJ1-2; D possibly corresponds to TRBD1 (5 bases). This CDR3 is built from 14 residues. Germline assignment: CDR1 DFQATT and CDR2 SNEGSKA (reference sequence). The CDR3 sequence is CSAGRDVFNYGYTF. The CDR3 DNA sequence: TGCAGCGCAGGGAGAGACGTTTTTAACTATGGCTACACCTTC.

The gene calls are TRBV12-3 or TRBV12-4 and TRBJ2-3; 10 bases line up with TRBD1. V gave up 4 bases and J gave up 2 bases; unmatched junction bases: 3. There are 15 residues in the CDR3. This chain's CDR3 is CASSSGTGDTDTQYF. Here the CDR3 DNA reads TGTGCCAGCAGTTCCGGGACAGGGGACACAGATACGCAGTATTTT.

The V and J genes are TRBV20-1 and TRBJ2-3; D unresolved. The V and J ends lost 5 bases and 3 bases respectively, with 9 bases between them. Germline CDR1 DFQATT, CDR2 SNEGSKA (reference sequence). The CDR3 is 12 residues long. The CDR3 protein is CSAPVGTDTQYF. CDR3 sequence (DNA): TGCAGTGCTCCCGTGGGTACAGATACGCAGTATTTT.

The chain links TRBV6-2 or TRBV6-3 to TRBJ2-7, with a weak D call TRBD2 (7 bases). Germline CDR1 is MNHEY and CDR2 is SVGEGT. With 7 bases removed from V and 4 bases from J, the gap between germline ends came to 14 bases. The CDR3 has 13 amino acids. CDR3 amino acids: CASTQGGSYEQYF. CDR3 nucleotides: TGTGCCAGCACACAGGGAGGGTCATACGAGCAGTACTTC.

This clone occurred many times. The J gene is TRBJ2-3, the V gene TRBV7-8; D unresolved. Germline loops: CDR1 SGHVS, CDR2 FQNEAQ. The CDR3 totals 16 residues. Deletions cut 2 bases from V and 1 base from J, with 13 bases between. CDR3 amino acids: CASSLKRLLRTDTQYF. DNA of the CDR3: TGTGCCAGCAGCTTAAAACGTCTTCTACGCACAGATACGCAGTATTTT.

The sample holds many counts of this clone. The rearrangement joins TRBV30 to TRBJ2-2; perhaps TRBD2 as D (5 bases). This CDR3 comprises 16 residues. Trimming took 1 base from V and 2 from J, leaving 14 bases between them. Germline V gives CDR1 GTSNPN, CDR2 SVGIG (reference sequence). CDR3: CAWSGIAGQNTGELFF. DNA of the CDR3: TGTGCCTGGAGTGGGATTGCGGGTCAAAACACCGGGGAGCTGTTTTTT.

This clone was seen a few times. This sequence joins TRBV6-5 and TRBJ2-7; weak D call: TRBD2 (5 bases). Germline-derived CDR1 and CDR2 are MNHEY and SVGAGI. The CDR3 loop spans 18 amino acids. Trimming took 4 bases from V and 1 from J, leaving 23 bases between them. CDR3 coding DNA: TGTGCCAGCAGTTCAGGTACTTTTGGCACGGGGTATTCCTACGAGCAGTACTTC. It codes for CASSSGTFGTGYSYEQYF.

This clone was observed many times. The gene calls are TRBV4-1 and TRBJ2-3; no clear D gene. Germline lookup yields CDR1 MGHRA and CDR2 YSYEKL. The CDR3 extends over 13 amino acids. V lost 2 bases and J lost 8, with 11 bases in between. The CDR3 bases are TGCGCCAGCAGCCAACTAGGACCAGGTACGCAGTATTTT. Its translation: CASSQLGPGTQYF.

This clone was found many times. The genes are TRBV4-2 and TRBJ1-2; no firm D call. Trimming removed 0 bases at V and 7 bases at J, with 12 bases between. CDR3 length: 14 amino acids. Germline values: CDR1 LGHNA, CDR2 YNFKEQ. As DNA, the CDR3 is TGTGCCAGCAGCCAAGACCACGGGTCAGGTGGCTACACCTTC. It encodes CASSQDHGSGGYTF.

This rearrangement joins TRBV11-2 to TRBJ2-7; weak D call: TRBD1 (5 bases). CDR1 is SGHAT, CDR2 FQNNGV, per germline. V gave up 3 bases and J gave up 4 bases, with 10 bases separating them. The CDR3 consists of 13 residues. The CDR3 spells CASSLNRLYEQYF. CDR3 coding DNA: TGTGCCAGCAGCTTGAACAGGCTATACGAGCAGTACTTC.

Concerning this clone itself: One end of the junction does not line up with germline, which may come from a read error. CDR3 coding DNA: TGCGCCACCAGCAGAGATGTGACGGCAGTACCCTACGAGCAGTACTTC. This codes for CATSRDVTAVPYEQYF. The chain links TRBV15 to TRBJ2-7; D remains unclear. CDR1 is LNHNV and CDR2 is YYDKDF in the germline V gene (reference sequence). The CDR3 runs to 16 residues.

In its sample, this clone is medium-sized. This chain joins TRBV5-1 and TRBJ1-1, with TRBD1 matching over 11 bases. This CDR3 has 14 residues. Germline V lookup: CDR1 SGHRS, CDR2 YFSETQ. Trimming cost V 3 bases and J 4 bases; bases outside gene matches: 2. The CDR3 DNA reads TGCGCCAGCAGCTGGGGACAGGGGGGCACTGAAGCTTTCTTT. Amino acid sequence: CASSWGQGGTEAFF.

This clone was detected many times. The V and J genes are TRBV6-1 and TRBJ2-1, with D possibly matching TRBD2 (6 bases). The germline CDR1 and CDR2 sequences are MNHNS and SASEGT. The CDR3 is made up of 12 amino acids. V lost 6 bases and J lost 9, with 12 bases in between. CDR3 nucleotide sequence: TGTGCCAGCAGGCCCTTGGGGGGTGAGCAGTTCTTC. Translation gives CASRPLGGEQFF.

This clone was found a few times. The chain carries TRBV19 and TRBJ2-7, with 8 bases identical to TRBD2. V trimming: 5 bases; J trimming: 3 bases; junction bases outside the gene matches: 9. The CDR3 extends over 15 amino acids. Germline V gives CDR1 LNHDA, CDR2 SQIVND (reference sequence). As DNA, the CDR3 is TGTGCCAGTAGTCTACCGGGACTAGGCGTCTACGAGCAGTACTTC. Encoded protein: CASSLPGLGVYEQYF.

This clone was counted only a few times. It may be a read error: a sequence one base away is much more abundant. CDR3 bases: TGTGCCAGCAGTAAATACAGGTGCGGTGACACCGGGGAGCTGTTTTTT. Its protein product is CASSKYRCGDTGELFF. V usage is TRBV27 and J usage is TRBJ2-2, with D perhaps TRBD1 (5 bases). CDR3 length equals 16 residues. V lost 5 bases to trimming and J lost 3 bases, with 16 bases between them. The germline gives CDR1 MNHEY, CDR2 SMNVEV (reference sequence).

This clone was picked up many times. This chain joins TRBV11-2 and TRBJ1-2, with 7 bases fitting TRBD1. CDR3 length: 17 residues. The ends lost 4 bases at V and 6 bases at J; junction bases unmatched: 17. CDR1 and CDR2 from the germline V gene are SGHAT and FQNNGV. CDR3 amino acids: CASSSSGRLQGRDGYTF. Written as DNA, the CDR3 is TGTGCCAGCAGCTCTAGTGGTCGCCTACAGGGGAGGGATGGCTACACCTTC.

This clone was recorded a few times. The rearrangement uses TRBV6-1 and TRBJ2-2; no clear D gene. V lost 4 bases, J lost 3 bases, and 9 bases lay in between. CDR3 length equals 14 residues. CDR1 and CDR2 (germline): MNHNS, SASEGT. The chain's CDR3 is CASSVQLDTGELFF. CDR3 sequence (DNA): TGTGCCAGCAGTGTACAATTAGACACCGGGGAGCTGTTTTTT.

There are many counts of this clone. The rearrangement joins TRBV12-3 or TRBV12-4 to TRBJ1-1; 7 bases match TRBD1. The V gene end was trimmed by 3 bases and the J gene end by 4 bases; junction bases not matched to a gene: 2. This CDR3 contains 13 residues. The CDR3 sequence: CASSLTGSTEAFF. Here the CDR3 DNA reads TGTGCCAGCAGTTTGACAGGGAGCACTGAAGCTTTCTTT.

Note on this clone: A clone one base away is much larger, so this may be a read error. The chain joins TRBV2 to TRBJ1-5; D is unclear. V lost 7 bases, J lost 5 bases, and 12 bases lay in between. Germline V gene sequence: CDR1 SNHLY, CDR2 FYNNEI. CDR3 length equals 13 residues. This chain's CDR3 is CASTSDGHQPQHF. The CDR3 DNA is TGTGCCAGCACCTCAGACGGGCATCAGCCCCAGCATTTT. The whole variable domain, remainder taken from reference TRBV2 and TRBJ1-5, is EPEVTQTPSHQVTQMGQEVILRCVPISNHLYFYWYRQILGQKVEFLVSFYNNEISEKSEIFDDQFSVERPDGSNFTLKIRSTKLEDSAMYFCASTSDGHQPQHFGDGTRLSIL.

V usage is TRBV12-3 or TRBV12-4 and J usage is TRBJ2-1; 8 bases agree with TRBD2. The CDR3 has 14 residues. V was pared by 6 bases and J by 9 bases, with 10 bases of the junction left unmatched. The CDR3 DNA reads TGTGCCAGCAGCTCCGGGGGGGGATTCGGTGAGCAGTTCTTC. Translating it yields CASSSGGGFGEQFF.

V gene TRBV11-2 combines with J gene TRBJ2-3, with a tentative D call TRBD2 (5 bases). This CDR3 contains 14 residues. Germline loops: CDR1 SGHAT, CDR2 FQNNGV. The V end was cut by 7 bases, the J end by 4 bases, with 15 bases between. The CDR3: CASISQRWSDTQYF. The DNA of the CDR3 is TGTGCCAGCATATCTCAGCGGTGGTCAGATACGCAGTATTTT.